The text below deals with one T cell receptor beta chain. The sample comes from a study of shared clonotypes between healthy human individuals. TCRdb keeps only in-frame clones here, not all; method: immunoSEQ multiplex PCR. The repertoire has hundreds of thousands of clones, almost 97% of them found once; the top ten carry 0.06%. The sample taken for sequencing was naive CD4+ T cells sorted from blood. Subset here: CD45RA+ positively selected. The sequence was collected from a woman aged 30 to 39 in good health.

DNA for the CDR3: TGTGCCAGTTCTTCAAAGGCGACAAGGGGCTACGAGCAGTACTTC. Translation gives CASSSKATRGYEQYF. This chain uses TRBV19 with TRBJ2-7; D perhaps matches TRBD1 (5 bases). V shed 8 bases and J shed 3 bases, with 20 bases lying between them. In germline, CDR1 is LNHDA, CDR2 SQIVND (reference sequence). The CDR3 has 15 residues.